This T cell receptor beta chain was profiled in a study of cytomegalovirus exposure and HLA in healthy donors. Study-wide points: Reports indicate that TCR beta sequences accurately predicted the HLA-A and HLA-B alleles of most subjects.

Use of 60 Vbeta and 13 Jbeta primers characterized the PCR. The table came from immunoSEQ multiplex PCR; TCRdb's copy has only in-frame clones and leaves some out. Here the sample spans over 100,000 clones, 78% being singletons. On this clone itself: Its antigen is unknown.

The CDR3 totals 15 residues. Trimming took 0 bases from V and 2 from J, leaving 11 bases between them. Germline V lookup: CDR1 SGHKS, CDR2 YYEKEE (reference sequence). This TCR derives from a female donor in good health and CMV-seronegative. The chain carries TRBV5-5 and TRBJ1-2; D is perhaps TRBD1 (6 bases). What was sequenced was PBMCs. The chain's CDR3 is CASSLAWDTNYGYTF. The CDR3 DNA follows: TGTGCCAGCAGCTTGGCCTGGGACACAAACTATGGCTACACCTTC.